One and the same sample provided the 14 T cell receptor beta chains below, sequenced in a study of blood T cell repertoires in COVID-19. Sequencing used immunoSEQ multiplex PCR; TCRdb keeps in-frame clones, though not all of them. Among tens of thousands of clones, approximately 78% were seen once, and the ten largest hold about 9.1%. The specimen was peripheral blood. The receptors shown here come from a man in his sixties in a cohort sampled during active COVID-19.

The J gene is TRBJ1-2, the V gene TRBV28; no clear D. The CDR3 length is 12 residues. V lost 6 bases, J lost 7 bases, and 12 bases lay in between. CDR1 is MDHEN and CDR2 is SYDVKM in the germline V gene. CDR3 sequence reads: CASSSQYSGYTF. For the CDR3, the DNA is TGTGCCAGCAGCTCACAGTATAGTGGCTACACCTTC.

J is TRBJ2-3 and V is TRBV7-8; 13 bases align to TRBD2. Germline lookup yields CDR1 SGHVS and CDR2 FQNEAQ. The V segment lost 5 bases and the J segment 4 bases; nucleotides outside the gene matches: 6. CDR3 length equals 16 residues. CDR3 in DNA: TGTGCCAGCAGCCCGGGGACTAGCGGGACTGCAGATACGCAGTATTTT. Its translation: CASSPGTSGTADTQYF.

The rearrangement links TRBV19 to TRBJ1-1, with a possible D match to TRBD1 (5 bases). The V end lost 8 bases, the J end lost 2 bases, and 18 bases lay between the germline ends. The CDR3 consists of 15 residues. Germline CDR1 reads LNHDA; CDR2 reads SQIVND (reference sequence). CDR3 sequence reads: CASGRGPDTNTEAFF. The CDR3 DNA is TGTGCCAGTGGGCGGGGCCCGGACACCAACACTGAAGCTTTCTTT.

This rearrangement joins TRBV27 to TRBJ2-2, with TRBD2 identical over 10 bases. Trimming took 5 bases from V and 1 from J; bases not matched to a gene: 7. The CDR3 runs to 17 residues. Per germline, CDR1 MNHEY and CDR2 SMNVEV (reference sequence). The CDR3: CASSRPSGSGNTGELFF. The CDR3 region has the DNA TGTGCCAGCAGTCGGCCTAGCGGGAGTGGGAACACCGGGGAGCTGTTTTTT.

CDR3 sequence reads: CASSLDTQETQYF. The CDR3, as DNA: TGTGCCAGCAGTTTAGACACGCAAGAGACCCAGTACTTC. This chain joins TRBV12-3 or TRBV12-4 and TRBJ2-5; D ambiguous. CDR3 size: 13 residues. Trimming cost V 1 base and J 2 bases, with 5 bases left between them.

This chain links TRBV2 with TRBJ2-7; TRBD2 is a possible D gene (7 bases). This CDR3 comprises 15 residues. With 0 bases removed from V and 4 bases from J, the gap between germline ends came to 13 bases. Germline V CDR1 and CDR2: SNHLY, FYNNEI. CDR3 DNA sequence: TGTGCCAGCAGTGAAGCGGGGGCTAGCGGATACGAGCAGTACTTC. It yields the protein CASSEAGASGYEQYF.

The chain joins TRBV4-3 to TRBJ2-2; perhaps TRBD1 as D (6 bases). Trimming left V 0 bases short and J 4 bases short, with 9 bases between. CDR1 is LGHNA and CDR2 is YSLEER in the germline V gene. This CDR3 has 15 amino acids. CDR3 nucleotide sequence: TGCGCCAGCAGCCAAGATAGGGGGATCACCGGGGAGCTGTTTTTT. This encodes CASSQDRGITGELFF.

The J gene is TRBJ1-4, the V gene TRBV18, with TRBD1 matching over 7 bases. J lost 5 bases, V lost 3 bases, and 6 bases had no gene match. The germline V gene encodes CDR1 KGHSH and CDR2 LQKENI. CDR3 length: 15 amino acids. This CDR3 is CASSPGTAANEKLFF. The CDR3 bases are TGTGCCAGCTCACCGGGGACAGCCGCCAATGAAAAACTGTTTTTT.

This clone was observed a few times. This CDR3 is CASSQDPSGKYNEQFF. The CDR3 DNA reads TGTGCCAGCAGCCAAGATCCTAGCGGGAAATACAATGAGCAGTTCTTC. The rearrangement links TRBV4-2 to TRBJ2-1, with 9 nucleotides matching TRBD2. V shed 0 bases, J shed 4 bases, and the junction held 4 bases outside the gene matches. CDR3 length: 16 amino acids. Germline V CDR1 and CDR2: LGHNA, YNFKEQ.

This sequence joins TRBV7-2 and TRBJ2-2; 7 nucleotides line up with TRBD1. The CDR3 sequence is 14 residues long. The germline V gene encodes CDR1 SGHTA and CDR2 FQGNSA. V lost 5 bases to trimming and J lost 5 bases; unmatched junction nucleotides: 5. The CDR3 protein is CASSQDRRTGELFF. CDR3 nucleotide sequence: TGTGCCAGCAGCCAGGACAGGCGGACCGGGGAGCTGTTTTTT.

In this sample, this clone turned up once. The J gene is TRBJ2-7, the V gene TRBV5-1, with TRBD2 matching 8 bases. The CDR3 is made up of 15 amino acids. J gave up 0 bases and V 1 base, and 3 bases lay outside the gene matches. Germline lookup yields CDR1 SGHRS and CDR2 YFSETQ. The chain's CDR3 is CASSLSSGSSYEQYF. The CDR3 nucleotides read TGCGCCAGCAGCTTGAGCAGCGGGAGCTCCTACGAGCAGTACTTC. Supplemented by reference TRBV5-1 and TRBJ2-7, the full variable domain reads KAGVTQTPRYLIKTRGQQVTLSCSPISGHRSVSWYQQTPGQGLQFLFEYFSETQRNKGNFPGRFSGRQFSNSRSEMNVSTLELGDSALYLCASSLSSGSSYEQYFGPGTRLTVT.

CDR3 nucleotide sequence: TGTGCCAGCTCCCCCTGGGCCAACTCTGGAAACACCATATATTTT. Its protein product is CASSPWANSGNTIYF. The V and J genes are TRBV18 and TRBJ1-3; no reliable D call. The CDR3 consists of 15 residues. Germline loops: CDR1 KGHSH, CDR2 LQKENI. V lost 6 bases to trimming and J lost 0 bases, with 12 bases between them.

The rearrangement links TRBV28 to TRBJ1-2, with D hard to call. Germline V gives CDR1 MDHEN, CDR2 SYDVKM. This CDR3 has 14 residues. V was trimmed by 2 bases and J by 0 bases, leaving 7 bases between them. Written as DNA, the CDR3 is TGTGCCAGCAGTTTAGGGCTCTCTAACTATGGCTACACCTTC. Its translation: CASSLGLSNYGYTF.

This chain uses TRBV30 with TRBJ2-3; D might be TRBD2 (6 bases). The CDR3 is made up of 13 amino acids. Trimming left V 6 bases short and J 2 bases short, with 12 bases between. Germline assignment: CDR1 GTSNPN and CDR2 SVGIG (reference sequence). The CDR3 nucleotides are TGTGCCTGCGCGGGAACCTTCACAGATACGCAGTATTTT. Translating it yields CACAGTFTDTQYF.